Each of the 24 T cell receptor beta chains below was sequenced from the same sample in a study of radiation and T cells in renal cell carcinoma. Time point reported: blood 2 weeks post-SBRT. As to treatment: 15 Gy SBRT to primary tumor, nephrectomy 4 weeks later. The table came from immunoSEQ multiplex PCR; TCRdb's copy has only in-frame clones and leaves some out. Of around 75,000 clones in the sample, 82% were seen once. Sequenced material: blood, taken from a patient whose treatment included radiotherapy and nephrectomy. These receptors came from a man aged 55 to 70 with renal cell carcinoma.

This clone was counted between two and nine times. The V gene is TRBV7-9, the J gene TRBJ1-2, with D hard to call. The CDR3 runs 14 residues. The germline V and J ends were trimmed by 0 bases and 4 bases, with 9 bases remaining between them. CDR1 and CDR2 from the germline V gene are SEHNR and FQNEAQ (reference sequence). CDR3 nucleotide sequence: TGTGCCAGCAGCTTAGCGTCCAGTACCTATGGCTACACCTTC. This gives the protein CASSLASSTYGYTF.

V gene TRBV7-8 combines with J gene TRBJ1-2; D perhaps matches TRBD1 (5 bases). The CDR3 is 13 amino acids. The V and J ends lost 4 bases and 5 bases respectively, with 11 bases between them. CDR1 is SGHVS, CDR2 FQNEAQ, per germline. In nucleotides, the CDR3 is TGTGCCAGCAGCTCCGCAGGGCAGTATGGCTACACCTTC. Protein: CASSSAGQYGYTF.

This CDR3 is CASSCVQSRANVLTF. Written as DNA, the CDR3 is TGTGCCAGCAGTTGTGTACAAAGTCGGGCCAACGTCCTGACTTTC. The V and J genes are TRBV2 and TRBJ2-6; D unclear. From germline, CDR1 is SNHLY and CDR2 FYNNEI. The CDR3 sequence is 15 residues long. V shed 5 bases and J shed 5 bases, with 13 bases lying between them.

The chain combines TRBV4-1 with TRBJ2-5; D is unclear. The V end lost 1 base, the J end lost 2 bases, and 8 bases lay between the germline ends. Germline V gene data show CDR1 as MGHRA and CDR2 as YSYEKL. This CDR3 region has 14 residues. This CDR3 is CASSQGGPQETQYF. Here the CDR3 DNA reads TGCGCCAGCAGCCAAGGAGGTCCTCAAGAGACCCAGTACTTC.

In DNA, the CDR3 is TGTGCCAGTAGTACCTTGGGGGCACAGGCGGGGGGCTACACCTTC. This codes for CASSTLGAQAGGYTF. The chain couples TRBV19 to TRBJ1-2; a weak D match, TRBD1 (6 bases). Trimming shortened V by 4 bases and J by 8 bases, and 20 bases separated the two germline ends. Looked up from germline, CDR1 is LNHDA and CDR2 is SQIVND (reference sequence). There are 15 residues in the CDR3.

The CDR3 DNA follows: TGTGCCAGCTCAGCAGACAGGGCACGAAGGAGCAATCAGCCCCAGCATTTT. Amino acid sequence: CASSADRARRSNQPQHF. The chain recombines TRBV18 with TRBJ1-5; TRBD1 matches 7 bases. The CDR3 contains 17 residues. CDR1 and CDR2 from the germline V gene are KGHSH and LQKENI. The V gene end was trimmed by 5 bases and the J gene end by 1 base; junction bases not matched to a gene: 11. Full variable domain (remainder filled in from reference TRBV18 and TRBJ1-5): NAGVMQNPRHLVRRRGQEARLRCSPMKGHSHVYWYRQLPEEGLKFMVYLQKENIIDESGMPKERFSAEFPKEGPSILRIQQVVRGDSAAYFCASSADRARRSNQPQHFGDGTRLSIL.

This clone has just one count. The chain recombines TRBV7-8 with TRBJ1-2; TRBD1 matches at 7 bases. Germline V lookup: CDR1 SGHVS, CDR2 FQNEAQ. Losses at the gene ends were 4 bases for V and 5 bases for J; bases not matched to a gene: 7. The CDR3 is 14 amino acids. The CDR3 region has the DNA TGTGCCAGCAGCTCAGGGGGGGGTCGGTATGGCTACACCTTC. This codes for CASSSGGGRYGYTF. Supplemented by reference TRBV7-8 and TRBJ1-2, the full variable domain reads GAGVSQSPRYKVAKRGQDVALRCDPISGHVSLFWYQQALGQGPEFLTYFQNEAQLDKSGLPSDRFFAERPEGSVSTLKIQRTQQEDSAVYLCASSSGGGRYGYTFGSGTRLTVV.

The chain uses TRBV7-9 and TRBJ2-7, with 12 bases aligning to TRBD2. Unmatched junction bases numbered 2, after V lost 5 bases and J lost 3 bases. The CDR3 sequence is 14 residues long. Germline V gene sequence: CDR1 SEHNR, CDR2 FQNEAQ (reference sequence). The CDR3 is CASSRLAGDYEQYF. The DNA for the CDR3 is TGTGCCAGCAGCCGACTAGCGGGGGACTACGAGCAGTACTTC.

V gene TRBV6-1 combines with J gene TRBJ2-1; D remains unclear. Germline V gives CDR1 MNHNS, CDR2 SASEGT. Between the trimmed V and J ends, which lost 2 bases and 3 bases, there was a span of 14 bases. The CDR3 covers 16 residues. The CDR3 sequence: CASSEYSSSLYNEQFF. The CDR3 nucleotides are TGTGCCAGCAGTGAATACAGCTCATCCCTCTACAATGAGCAGTTCTTC.

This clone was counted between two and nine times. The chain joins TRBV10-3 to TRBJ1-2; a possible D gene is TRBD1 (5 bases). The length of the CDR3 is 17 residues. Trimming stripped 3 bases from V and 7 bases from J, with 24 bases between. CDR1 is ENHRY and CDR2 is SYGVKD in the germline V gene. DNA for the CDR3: TGTGCCATCAGTGATGTTCGGCGCAGGGCGGATGGGACTGGCTACACCTTC. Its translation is CAISDVRRRADGTGYTF.

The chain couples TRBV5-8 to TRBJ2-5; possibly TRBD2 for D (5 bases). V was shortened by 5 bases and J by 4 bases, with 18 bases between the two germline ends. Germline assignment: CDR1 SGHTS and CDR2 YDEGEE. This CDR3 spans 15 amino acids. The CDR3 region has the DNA TGTGCCAGCAGTTCGCGGAGCGGAATGGGAGAGACCCAGTACTTC. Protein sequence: CASSSRSGMGETQYF.

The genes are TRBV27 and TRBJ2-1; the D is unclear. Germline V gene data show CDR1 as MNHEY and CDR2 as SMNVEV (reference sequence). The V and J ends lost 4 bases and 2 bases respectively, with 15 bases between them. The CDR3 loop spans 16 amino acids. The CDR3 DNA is TGTGCCAGCAGTTCCCTTATCCGCCCGACCTACAATGAGCAGTTCTTC. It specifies CASSSLIRPTYNEQFF.

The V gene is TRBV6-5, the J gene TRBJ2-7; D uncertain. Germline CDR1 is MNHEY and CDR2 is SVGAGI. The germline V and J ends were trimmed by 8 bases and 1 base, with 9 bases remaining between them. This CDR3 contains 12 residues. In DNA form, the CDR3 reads TGTGCCAGCCGAGCAGCGTCCTACGAGCAGTACTTC. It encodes CASRAASYEQYF.

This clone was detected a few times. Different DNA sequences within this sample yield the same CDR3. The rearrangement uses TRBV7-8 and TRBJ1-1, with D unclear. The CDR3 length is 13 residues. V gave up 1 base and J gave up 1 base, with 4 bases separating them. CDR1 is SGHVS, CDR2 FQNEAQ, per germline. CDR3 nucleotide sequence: TGTGCCAGCAGCTTAGGCAGGAACACTGAAGCTTTCTTT. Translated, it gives CASSLGRNTEAFF.

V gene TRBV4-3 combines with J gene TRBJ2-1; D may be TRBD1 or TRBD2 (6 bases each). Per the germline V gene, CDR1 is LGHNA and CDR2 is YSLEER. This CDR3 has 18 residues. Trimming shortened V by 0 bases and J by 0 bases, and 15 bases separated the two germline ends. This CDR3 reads CASSQEGGLRVSYNEQFF. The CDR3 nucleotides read TGCGCCAGCAGCCAAGAAGGGGGGCTTAGGGTCTCCTACAATGAGCAGTTCTTC.

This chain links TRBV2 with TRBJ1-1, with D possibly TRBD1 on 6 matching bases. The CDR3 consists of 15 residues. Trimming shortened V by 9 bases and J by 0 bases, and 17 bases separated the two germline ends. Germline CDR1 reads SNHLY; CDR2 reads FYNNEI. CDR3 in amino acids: CASFPGGQMNTEAFF. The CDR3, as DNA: TGTGCCAGTTTCCCGGGGGGGCAGATGAACACTGAAGCTTTCTTT.

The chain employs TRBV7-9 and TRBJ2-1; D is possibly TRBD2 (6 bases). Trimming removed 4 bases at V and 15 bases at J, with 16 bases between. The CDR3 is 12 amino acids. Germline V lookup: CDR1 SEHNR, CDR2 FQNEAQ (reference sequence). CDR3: CASSSASGSSFF. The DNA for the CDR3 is TGTGCCAGCAGCTCCGCCAGCGGGTCGTCGTTCTTC.

CDR3 residues: CASSPMSSTDTQYF. In nucleotides, the CDR3 is TGTGCCAGCAGTCCAATGTCCAGCACAGATACGCAGTATTTT. The chain employs TRBV7-3 and TRBJ2-3, with no clear D. Trimming took 6 bases from V and 0 from J, leaving 10 bases between them. The CDR3 loop spans 14 amino acids. Per germline, CDR1 SGHTA and CDR2 FQGTGA.

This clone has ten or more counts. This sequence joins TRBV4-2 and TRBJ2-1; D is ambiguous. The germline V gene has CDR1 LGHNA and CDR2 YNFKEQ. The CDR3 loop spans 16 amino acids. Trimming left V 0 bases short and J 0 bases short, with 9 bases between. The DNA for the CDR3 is TGTGCCAGCAGCCAAGATCTCCCTAGCTCCTACAATGAGCAGTTCTTC. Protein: CASSQDLPSSYNEQFF.

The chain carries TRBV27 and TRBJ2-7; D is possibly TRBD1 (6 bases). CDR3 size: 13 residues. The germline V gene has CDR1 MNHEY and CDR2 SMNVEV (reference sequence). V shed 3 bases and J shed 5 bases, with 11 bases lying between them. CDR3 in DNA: TGTGCCAGCAGTTTCAGGGGTGTCCACGAGCAGTACTTC. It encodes CASSFRGVHEQYF.

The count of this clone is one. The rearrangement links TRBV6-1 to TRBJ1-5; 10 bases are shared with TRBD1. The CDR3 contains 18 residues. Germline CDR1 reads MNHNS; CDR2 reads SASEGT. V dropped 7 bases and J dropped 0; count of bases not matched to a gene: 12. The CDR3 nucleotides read TGTGCCAGCACTGATGGGGACAGGGGCGTCTATAGCAATCAGCCCCAGCATTTT. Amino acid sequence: CASTDGDRGVYSNQPQHF.

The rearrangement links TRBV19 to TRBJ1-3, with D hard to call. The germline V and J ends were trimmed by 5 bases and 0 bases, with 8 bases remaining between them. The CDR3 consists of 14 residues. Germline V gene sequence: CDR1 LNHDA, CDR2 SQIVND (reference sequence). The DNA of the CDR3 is TGTGCCAGTAGTCCCCGGGACTCTGGAAACACCATATATTTT. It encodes CASSPRDSGNTIYF. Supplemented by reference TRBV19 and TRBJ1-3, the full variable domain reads DGGITQSPKYLFRKEGQNVTLSCEQNLNHDAMYWYRQDPGQGLRLIYYSQIVNDFQKGDIAEGYSVSREKKESFPLTVTSAQKNPTAFYLCASSPRDSGNTIYFGEGSWLTVV.

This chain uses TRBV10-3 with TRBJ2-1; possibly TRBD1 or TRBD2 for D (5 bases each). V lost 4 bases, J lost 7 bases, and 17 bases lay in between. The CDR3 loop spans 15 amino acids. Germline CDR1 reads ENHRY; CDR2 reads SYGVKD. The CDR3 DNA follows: TGTGCCATCAGTGCCCCGGTGGGACCGCAAAATGAGCAGTTCTTC. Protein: CAISAPVGPQNEQFF.

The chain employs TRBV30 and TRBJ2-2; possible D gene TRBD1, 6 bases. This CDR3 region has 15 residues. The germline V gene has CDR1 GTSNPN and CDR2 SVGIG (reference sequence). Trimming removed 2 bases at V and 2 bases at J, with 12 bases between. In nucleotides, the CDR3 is TGTGCCTGGAGTCTGATACAGGGAAACACCGGGGAGCTGTTTTTT. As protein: CAWSLIQGNTGELFF.